The clone carrying this TCR beta chain was counted at least ten times. The germline gives CDR1 SGHDN, CDR2 FVKESK. The CDR3 runs 15 residues. The V and J ends lost 0 bases and 2 bases respectively, with 11 bases between them. The source of the sample is a study of low-dose radiotherapy and immunotherapy resistance in tumors. About the research overall: Cohort 1 was treated with 0.5 Gy per fraction at 2-week intervals, amounting to 6.5 Gy overall.

Alpha- and beta-chain coverage of first-strand cDNA came from TRAV- and TRBV-specific primers. Using a constant-region primer together with a V-primer adapter, TCRs were subjected to about 20 PCR cycles of amplification. TCRdb independently ran MiXCR on the reads; one entry per CDR3 protein. The repertoire holds tens of thousands of distinct CDR3 sequences, with around 17% as singletons. The time point denotes: before trial treatment. All of the donors were given nivolumab, ipilimumab, aspirin, low-dose cyclophosphamide and low-dose radiotherapy as part of RACIN, a single-arm trial. The chain uses TRBV14 and TRBJ2-7, with D possibly called TRBD1 or TRBD2 (5 bases each). The source material was PBMCs, sampled before treatment. The receptor's source is a male donor with prostate cancer. The CDR3 loop reads CASSQDGMGPYEQYF. The CDR3 region has the DNA TGTGCCAGCAGCCAAGATGGTATGGGACCCTACGAGCAGTACTTC.